Included here is one T cell receptor (beta chain) sequence, with context. Its antigen is undetermined. The repertoire was sequenced with immunoSEQ multiplex PCR; TCRdb's copy has only in-frame clones and lacks some. The table records roughly 24,000 clones, 95% to 96% of them present only once. The sorted conventional CD4 T cells were gated as CD4+CD127+. This sample was taken from a study of B cell selection in AIRE deficiency. Study-level findings and limits: Shared Treg sequences were biased toward short CDR3s with few non-templated nucleotide insertions.

The sequencing input was CD4+CD127+ conventional T cells sorted from PBMCs. The sequence came from a human donor in good health.

The CDR3 coding sequence is TGTGCCACCAGCCTAAGCATAACGAAGGGGTTCGAGACCCAGTACTTC. Residues: CATSLSITKGFETQYF. The chain combines TRBV15 with TRBJ2-5, with a possible D match to TRBD1 (5 bases). The ends were cut back, 5 bases at V and 5 bases at J, with 21 bases in the middle. There are 16 residues in the CDR3. The V gene's germline CDR1 is LNHNV and CDR2 YYDKDF (reference sequence). The whole variable domain, filled in from reference TRBV15 and TRBJ2-5, reads DAMVIQNPRYQVTQFGKPVTLSCSQTLNHNVMYWYQQKSSQAPKLLFHYYDKDFNNEADTPDNFQSRRPNTSFCFLDIRSPGLGDTAMYLCATSLSITKGFETQYFGPGTRLLVL.